This TCR beta chain was observed in a study of cytomegalovirus exposure and HLA in healthy donors. Primers included in the PCR were 60 Vbeta and 13 Jbeta primers. Profiling relied on immunoSEQ multiplex PCR, and the TCRdb table lists in-frame clones only, not all of them. The sample shows about 130,000 clones, 83% of them seen only once. The CDR3 spans 12 residues. Losses at the gene ends were 11 bases for V and 3 bases for J; bases not matched to a gene: 4. Looked up from germline, CDR1 is SNHLY and CDR2 is FYNNEI. The receptor was derived from a girl between 2 and 10 years old in good health and CMV-seronegative. J is TRBJ2-1 and V is TRBV2, with 7 nucleotides matching TRBD2. The material sequenced was PBMCs. This chain's CDR3 is CAHGLGYNEQFF. CDR3 coding DNA: TGTGCCCATGGACTAGGCTACAATGAGCAGTTCTTC.